These T cell receptor beta chains were read from a single sample in a study of T cell responses to AZD1222 COVID-19 vaccine. Only in-frame clones appear in the TCRdb table, and some are missing; sequencing was by immunoSEQ multiplex PCR. The sample holds about 75,000 clones, around nine tenths seen once. Source: peripheral blood, taken 28 days after the second AZD1222 dose. The source of these receptors is an adult who received the AZD1222 COVID-19 vaccine. Each CDR3 is given with its conserved first and last residue. A D gene is named only where the DNA matches it firmly. A row's size may be missing; if present it is once, few, many or a size class.

>-|TRBJ1-2|TRBV18|-
TGTGCCAGCTCACCTTCCGGGACTCCCGGATGGGGCTACACCTTC
CASSPSGTPGWGYTF
>-|TRBJ1-3|TRBV28|-
TGTGCCAGCAGTTATGACGGGTTCGGCTCTGGAAACACCATATATTTT
CASSYDGFGSGNTIYF
>once|TRBJ2-7|TRBV24-1|TRBD1
TGTGCCACCAGTGATCGGGCGGATCTGGGACAGGCCTACGAGCAGTACTTC
CATSDRADLGQAYEQYF
>-|TRBJ2-3|TRBV7-2|-
TGTGCCAGCAGCTTCCGGTCTAGCCGCACAGATACGCAGTATTTT
CASSFRSSRTDTQYF
>-|TRBJ2-1|TRBV30|-
TGTGCCTGGAGTGAGGGACTCGGCTACAATGAGCAGTTCTTC
CAWSEGLGYNEQFF
>-|TRBJ2-2|TRBV25-1|-
TGTGCCAGCAGAACATCGGGGACCGGGGAGCTGTTTTTT
CASRTSGTGELFF
>-|TRBJ1-1|TRBV28|-
TGTGCCAGCAGTTTGAACAGGGACCAGAACACTGAAGCTTTCTTT
CASSLNRDQNTEAFF
>-|TRBJ1-2|TRBV30|-
TGTGCCTGGAGTCCCGGACAGTATGGCTACACCTTC
CAWSPGQYGYTF
>-|TRBJ2-7|TRBV11-1|-
TGTGCCAGCAGCTCGGACGGTGGATACGAGCAGTACTTC
CASSSDGGYEQYF
>-|TRBJ1-4|TRBV15|-
TGTGCCACCAGCAGAGAATCGGCAGCGGAAAATGAAAAACTGTTTTTT
CATSRESAAENEKLFF
>-|TRBJ1-6|TRBV6-6|TRBD1
TGTGCCAGCAGTTACACCGGGACAGGTGATTCACCCCTCCACTTT
CASSYTGTGDSPLHF
>few|TRBJ2-1|TRBV7-2|TRBD2
TGTGCCAGTCAAACAGCCATAGCGGGCCCCCGGGGGCAGTTCTTC
CASQTAIAGPRGQFF
>-|TRBJ1-1|TRBV14|-
TGTGCCAGCAGCCAAGTCATGAACACTGAAGCTTTCTTT
CASSQVMNTEAFF
>-|TRBJ2-3|TRBV6-2/TRBV6-3|TRBD1
TGTGCCAGCAGTTACGGTAGGGGGCCATCGTATTTT
CASSYGRGPSYF
>-|TRBJ1-5|TRBV28|-
TGTGCCAGCAGTTTTTCGGACGGTAGCAATCAGCCCCAGCATTTT
CASSFSDGSNQPQHF
>-|TRBJ1-5|TRBV2|TRBD1
TGTGCCTCCCGGGACAGGGAAGATCAGCCCCAGCATTTT
CASRDREDQPQHF
>-|TRBJ2-5|TRBV28|TRBD2
TGTGCCAGCAGTCGGACTAGCGGGGATGGTTTAGAGACCCAGTACTTC
CASSRTSGDGLETQYF
>-|TRBJ2-3|TRBV11-3|-
TGTGCCAGCAGCTTAGACTCCAACGAACTACTGTATTTT
CASSLDSNELLYF
>-|TRBJ1-1|TRBV7-8|-
TGTGCCAGCAGCTCATTGGGGGGAAGGAACACTGAAGCTTTCTTT
CASSSLGGRNTEAFF
>-|TRBJ2-2|TRBV19|-
TGTGCCAGTAGAAACACAGGTACCGGGGAGCTGTTTTTT
CASRNTGTGELFF
>-|TRBJ1-1|TRBV11-2|-
TGTGCCAGCAGCTTAGGGCACTCCTCCATTCGGTCCACTGAAGCTTTCTTT
CASSLGHSSIRSTEAFF
>-|TRBJ1-2|TRBV5-8|-
TGTGCCAGCAGCCCCGGACACTATGGCTACACCTTC
CASSPGHYGYTF
>-|TRBJ1-1|TRBV6-5|-
TGTGCCAGCAGTTACTCGACAGAAACTGAAGCTTTCTTT
CASSYSTETEAFF
>-|TRBJ2-2|TRBV7-3|-
TGTGCCAGCAGCTTAGGACACACCGGGGAGCTGTTTTTT
CASSLGHTGELFF
>-|TRBJ1-4|TRBV20-1|TRBD1
TGCAGTGCTAGTGAGGGGGCTAGGGAAAAACTGTTTTTT
CSASEGAREKLFF
>-|TRBJ1-6|TRBV30|-
TGTGCCTGGAGTGGAATAAGGGATTCACCCCTCCACTTT
CAWSGIRDSPLHF
>-|TRBJ1-6|TRBV9|-
TGTGCCAGCAGCGTAGTCGGGGATGAGGATTCACCCCTCCACTTT
CASSVVGDEDSPLHF
>-|TRBJ1-2|TRBV7-6|TRBD1
TGTGCCAGCAGCTTAGGGGACAGGGGAATCGGCTATGGCTACACCTTC
CASSLGDRGIGYGYTF
>-|TRBJ1-6|TRBV11-2|-
TGTGCCAGCAGCTCCCCCCCGACGCGGCAAACCTCACCCCTCCACTTT
CASSSPPTRQTSPLHF
>-|TRBJ1-1|TRBV10-1|-
TGCGCCAGCAGCGACGGGGGGCTAGTGGCTTTCTTT
CASSDGGLVAFF
>-|TRBJ2-3|TRBV20-1|-
TGCAGTGCTAGTCAGGGGACTGGGTCAGATACGCAGTATTTT
CSASQGTGSDTQYF
>-|TRBJ2-7|TRBV19|-
TGTGCCAGTAGTATAGATCTAGGCTCTCGGGTCAAGCAGTACTTC
CASSIDLGSRVKQYF
>-|TRBJ2-1|TRBV10-3|TRBD1
TGTGCCATCAGACCGCAGGGGGCGAAAAAAGGAAGAGACTCCTACAATGAGCAGTTCTTC
CAIRPQGAKKGRDSYNEQFF
>-|TRBJ1-2|TRBV5-6|TRBD1
TGTGCCAGCAGCTTCACAGGGGGCACCTATGGCTACACCTTC
CASSFTGGTYGYTF
>-|TRBJ2-2|TRBV7-3|-
TGTGCCAGCAGCTTAAACTCGGCCCGCGGCACCGGGGAGCTGTTTTTT
CASSLNSARGTGELFF
>-|TRBJ2-2|TRBV6-1|TRBD1
TGTGCCAGCAGTGATTTTACAGGGGGGAATGGGGAGCTGTTTTTT
CASSDFTGGNGELFF
>-|TRBJ1-4|TRBV5-5|-
TGTGCCAGCAGCTTGCTTACCGAAAAACTGTTTTTT
CASSLLTEKLFF
>-|TRBJ1-1|TRBV5-1|TRBD1
TGCGCCAGCAGCTTGGGACAGGGGGCAGCTGAAGCTTTCTTT
CASSLGQGAAEAFF
>-|TRBJ2-5|TRBV6-4|TRBD2
TGTGCCAGCAATAGGACTAGCGGGGGGGAAGAGACCCAGTACTTC
CASNRTSGGEETQYF
>-|TRBJ2-5|TRBV6-5|TRBD1
TGTGCCAGCAGTTACGCCGGGACAGACCAAGAGACCCAGTACTTC
CASSYAGTDQETQYF
>-|TRBJ1-2|TRBV6-6|TRBD1
TGTGCCAGCAGTTACCTCCAGGGGGCCCGAATAGGTGGCTACACCTTC
CASSYLQGARIGGYTF
>-|TRBJ1-2|TRBV19|-
TGTGCCAGTAGTATTCGCAGGGGCGAGTATGGCTACACCTTC
CASSIRRGEYGYTF
>-|TRBJ2-2|TRBV9|-
TGTGCCAGCAGCGATCGGTACCCGAACACCGGGGAGCTGTTTTTT
CASSDRYPNTGELFF
>-|TRBJ2-7|TRBV14|-
TGTGCCAGCAGCCAACTAGGCCACGAGCAGTACTTC
CASSQLGHEQYF
>-|TRBJ1-4|TRBV7-9|TRBD1
TGTGCCAGCAGCTGGGGACAGGGAAGGGAAAAACTGTTTTTT
CASSWGQGREKLFF
>few|TRBJ2-3|TRBV11-2|-
TGTGCCAGCAGCTCCCAGGGGTTGTGGGACCCTACGCAGTATTTT
CASSSQGLWDPTQYF
>-|TRBJ2-3|TRBV6-5|-
TGTGCCAGCAGTCGAAACGAAGGGATGGCGGATACGCAGTATTTT
CASSRNEGMADTQYF
>-|TRBJ1-5|TRBV5-1|-
TGCGCCAGCAGCTCCGACGGAAATCAGCCCCAGCATTTT
CASSSDGNQPQHF
>-|TRBJ2-1|TRBV6-5|-
TGTGCCAGCAGGCCCGGGGGTGTCTCCTACAATGAGCAGTTCTTC
CASRPGGVSYNEQFF
>-|TRBJ1-1|TRBV2|TRBD1
TGTGCCAGCAAGAGACAGGGACCTGAAGCTTTCTTT
CASKRQGPEAFF
>-|TRBJ2-7|TRBV7-9|TRBD2
TGTGCCAGCAGCTTAACTAGCGGGTTTCCCTACGAGCAGTACTTC
CASSLTSGFPYEQYF
>-|TRBJ2-7|TRBV5-6|-
TGTGCCAGCAGCTTGGCGGGACCTCGGGAGCAGTACTTC
CASSLAGPREQYF
>-|TRBJ1-1|TRBV29-1|TRBD1
TGCAGCATGACAGGGGGCACTGAAGCTTTCTTT
CSMTGGTEAFF